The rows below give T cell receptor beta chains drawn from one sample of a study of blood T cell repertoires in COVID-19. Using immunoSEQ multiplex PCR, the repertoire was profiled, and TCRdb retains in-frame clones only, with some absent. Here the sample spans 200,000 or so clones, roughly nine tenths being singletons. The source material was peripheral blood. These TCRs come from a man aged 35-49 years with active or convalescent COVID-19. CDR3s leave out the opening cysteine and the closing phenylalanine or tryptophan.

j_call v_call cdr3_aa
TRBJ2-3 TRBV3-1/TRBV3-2 ASSQSGFPDTQY
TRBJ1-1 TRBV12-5 ASAEGNTEAF
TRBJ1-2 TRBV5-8 ASSDRDRDSYGYT
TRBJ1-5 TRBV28 ASSLSPQGNQPQH
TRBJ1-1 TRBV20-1 SASGDRARRMNTEAF
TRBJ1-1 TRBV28 ASSLGQDTEAF
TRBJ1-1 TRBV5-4 ASSFYSTSEAF
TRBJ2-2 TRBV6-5 ASTTKATGELF
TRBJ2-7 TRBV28 ASGTPGQEYEQY
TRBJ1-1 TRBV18 ASSPSQGFDTEAF
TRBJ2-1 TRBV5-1 ASSQDVAGYNEQF
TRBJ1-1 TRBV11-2 ASSFWGVGRNTEAF
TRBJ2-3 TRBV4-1 ASSQGSGKSVTDTQY
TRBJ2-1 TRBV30 AWSRSTGGFQF
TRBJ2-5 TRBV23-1 ASSQWTCRETQY
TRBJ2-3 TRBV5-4 ASSWTGVSTDTQY
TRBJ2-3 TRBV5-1 ASSVGTGVGADTQY
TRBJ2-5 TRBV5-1 ASSFSGQGMDQY
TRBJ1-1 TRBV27 ASSKPGQGTTEAF
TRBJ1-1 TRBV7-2 ASSSQAWLNTEAF
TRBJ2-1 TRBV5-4 ASSLLRGGYREQF
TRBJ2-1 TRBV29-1 SVPGLADASEQF
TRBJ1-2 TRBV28 ASRLYGYT
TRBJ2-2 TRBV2 ASSPRETGELF
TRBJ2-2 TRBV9 AKHGVSGRAGPGELF
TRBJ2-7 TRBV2 ACLSYEQY
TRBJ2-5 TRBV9 ASSVVSGQGQETQY
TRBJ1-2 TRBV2 ASSEQGAYGYT
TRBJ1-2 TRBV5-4 ASSWDRGQAAYGYT
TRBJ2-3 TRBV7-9 ASSLGARGKDTQY
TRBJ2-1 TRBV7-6 ASSQNRGQGKNEQF
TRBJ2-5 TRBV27 ASSFTLPARLAGGGKETQY
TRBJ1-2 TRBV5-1 ASSSVTGGDYGYT
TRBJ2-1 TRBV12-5 ASGLVHAGQF
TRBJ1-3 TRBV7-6 ASSLARNSGNTIY
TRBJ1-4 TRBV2 ASSVMTATNEKLF
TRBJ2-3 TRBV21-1 ASSNGRAGNTDTQY
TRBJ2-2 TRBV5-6 ASSLRRFSGTGELF
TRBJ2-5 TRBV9 ASSGPGTRGETQY
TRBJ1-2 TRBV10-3 AIGGFRYGYT
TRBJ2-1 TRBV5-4 ASSLAAGNSNEQF
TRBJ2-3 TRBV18 ASSPVPGLAADTQY
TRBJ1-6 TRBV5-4 ASSSKGATNSPLH
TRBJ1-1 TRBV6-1 ASSEALQGAGWEAF
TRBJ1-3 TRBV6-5 ASIAHSGNTIY
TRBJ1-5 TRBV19 ASSIGGGRGSNQPQH
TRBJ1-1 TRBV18 ASSPTAGANTEAF
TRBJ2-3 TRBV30 AWSKGASSRTDTQY
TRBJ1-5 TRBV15 ATSIDRDTYYQPQH
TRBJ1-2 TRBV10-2 ASSREGIGYGYT
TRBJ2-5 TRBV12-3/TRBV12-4 ASSLRPETQY
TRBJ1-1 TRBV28 ASSFFSRVVGWNTEAF
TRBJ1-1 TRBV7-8 ASSAQGHTEAF
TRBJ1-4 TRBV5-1 ASSLDRGLRGGEKLF